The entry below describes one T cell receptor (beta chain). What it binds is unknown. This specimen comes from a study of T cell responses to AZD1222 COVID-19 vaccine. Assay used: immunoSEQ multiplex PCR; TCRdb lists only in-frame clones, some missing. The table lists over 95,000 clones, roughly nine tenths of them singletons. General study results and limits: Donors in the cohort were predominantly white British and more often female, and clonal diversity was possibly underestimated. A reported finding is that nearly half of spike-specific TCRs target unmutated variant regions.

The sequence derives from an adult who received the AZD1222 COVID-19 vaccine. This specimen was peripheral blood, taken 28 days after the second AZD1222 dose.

This chain's CDR3 is CASSQGLGRFEQFF. As DNA, the CDR3 is TGTGCCAGCAGCCAAGGACTAGGGCGGTTTGAGCAGTTCTTC. V is TRBV7-2 and J is TRBJ2-1, with 7 bases that match TRBD2. V was pared by 5 bases and J by 9 bases, with 10 bases of the junction left unmatched. Looked up from germline, CDR1 is SGHTA and CDR2 is FQGNSA. This CDR3 spans 14 amino acids.